This T cell receptor (beta chain) was documented in a study of early T cells in non-severe SARS-CoV-2 infection. One entry per CDR3 protein, called by TCRdb with MiXCR from the 5' RACE reads. The profile shows tens of thousands of distinct CDR3 sequences, over 12% of them singletons. Study-wide results and limits: A preference for anti-spike CD8 responses marked VDJdb matching, which missed private and CD4 specificities.

This clonotype was counted only a few times. The antigen is unknown. The V gene lost 6 bases and the J gene lost 2 bases, with 13 bases spanning the gap. CDR3 size: 14 residues. Germline lookup yields CDR1 SNHLY and CDR2 FYNNEI. The receptor was isolated from an adult who was a healthcare worker with PCR-confirmed SARS-CoV-2 infection or an uninfected control (not recorded which). This chain links TRBV2 with TRBJ1-1; D is ambiguous. This specimen consisted of whole blood, obtained at baseline. Written as DNA, the CDR3 is TGTGCCAGCAGGACAAGCGGACTTAACACTGAAGCTTTCTTT. Its protein product is CASRTSGLNTEAFF.